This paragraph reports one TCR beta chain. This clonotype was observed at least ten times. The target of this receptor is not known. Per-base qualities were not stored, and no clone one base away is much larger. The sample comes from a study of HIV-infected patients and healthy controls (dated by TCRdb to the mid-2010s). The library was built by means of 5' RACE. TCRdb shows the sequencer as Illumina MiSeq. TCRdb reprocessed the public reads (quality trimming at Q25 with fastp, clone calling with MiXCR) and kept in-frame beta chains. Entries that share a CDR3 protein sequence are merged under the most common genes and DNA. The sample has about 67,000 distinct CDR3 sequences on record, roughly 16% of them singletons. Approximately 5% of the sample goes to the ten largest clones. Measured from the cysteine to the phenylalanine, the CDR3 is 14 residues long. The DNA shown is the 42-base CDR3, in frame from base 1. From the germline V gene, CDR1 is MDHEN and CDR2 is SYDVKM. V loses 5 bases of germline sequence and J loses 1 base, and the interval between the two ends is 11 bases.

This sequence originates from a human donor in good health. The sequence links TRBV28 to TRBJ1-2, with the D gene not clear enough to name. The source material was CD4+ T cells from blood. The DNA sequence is TGTGCCAGCAGTACGTCCCCCGTTAACTATGGCTACACCTTC. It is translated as CASSTSPVNYGYTF.